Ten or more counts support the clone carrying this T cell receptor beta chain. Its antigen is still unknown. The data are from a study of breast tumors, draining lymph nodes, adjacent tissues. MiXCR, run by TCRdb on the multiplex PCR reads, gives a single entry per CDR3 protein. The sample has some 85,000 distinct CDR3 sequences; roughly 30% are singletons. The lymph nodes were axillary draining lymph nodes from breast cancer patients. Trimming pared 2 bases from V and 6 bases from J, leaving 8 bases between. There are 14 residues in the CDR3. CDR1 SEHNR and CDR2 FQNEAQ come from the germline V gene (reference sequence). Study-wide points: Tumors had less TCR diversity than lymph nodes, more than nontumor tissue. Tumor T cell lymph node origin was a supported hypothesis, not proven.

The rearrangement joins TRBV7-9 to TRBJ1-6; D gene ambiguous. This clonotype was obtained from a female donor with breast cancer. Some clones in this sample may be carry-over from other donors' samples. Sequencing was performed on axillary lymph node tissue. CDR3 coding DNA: TGTGCCAGCAGCTTAATGACGGGTAATTCACCCCTCCACTTT. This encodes CASSLMTGNSPLHF.